The rows below give T cell receptor beta chains drawn from one sample of a study of shared clonotypes between healthy human individuals. Produced via immunoSEQ multiplex PCR; TCRdb's table is partial and in-frame only. This sample yields around 620,000 clones, of which approximately 96% are seen a single time; approximately 0.11% belongs to the top ten. Sequenced sample: naive CD8+ T cells sorted from blood. These receptors were obtained from a woman younger than 45 in good health. Each CDR3 is given with its conserved first and last residue. D genes are given only for firm matches. Only part of the rows carry a size: once, few, many, or a class if the clone is expanded.

abundance	v_gene	d_gene	j_gene	CDR3nt	CDR3aa
NA	TRBV27	NA	TRBJ2-2	TGTGCCAGCAGTTATGGGGGATCTGGGGCCGGGGAGCTGTTTTTT	CASSYGGSGAGELFF
NA	TRBV29-1	NA	TRBJ2-7	TGCAGCGTACTCCGGGACGTATCCTACGAGCAGTACTTC	CSVLRDVSYEQYF
NA	TRBV28	TRBD2	TRBJ2-3	TGTGCCAGCAGTTCAAGGACTAGCGGCACAGATACGCAGTATTTT	CASSSRTSGTDTQYF
NA	TRBV28	TRBD2	TRBJ2-7	TGTGCCAGCAGTTTCCACCTTCGGGGGGTAGCGGGGGCTAGTTGGAACGAGCAGTACTTC	CASSFHLRGVAGASWNEQYF
NA	TRBV6-1	NA	TRBJ1-1	TGTGCCTCATTATGGGGGCTCACTGAAGCTTTCTTT	CASLWGLTEAFF
NA	TRBV5-1	NA	TRBJ1-4	TGCGCCAGCAGCTTGGCCAAACAGACAGTCAGGAATAATGAAAAACTGTTTTTT	CASSLAKQTVRNNEKLFF
NA	TRBV28	TRBD1	TRBJ2-4	TGTGCCAGCAAGGGGACCGGGCTGACAGGGGGCATGGCCAAAAACATTCAGTACTTC	CASKGTGLTGGMAKNIQYF
NA	TRBV7-2	NA	TRBJ2-7	TGTGCCAGCAGCTTAGTAAGCCGTAACGAGCAGTACTTC	CASSLVSRNEQYF
NA	TRBV27	NA	TRBJ2-1	TGTGCCAGCAGTTCCCTGAACAATGAGCAGTTCTTC	CASSSLNNEQFF
NA	TRBV5-6	NA	TRBJ1-1	TGTGCCAGCAGCTCCTTCCGGACAATGAACACTGAAGCTTTCTTT	CASSSFRTMNTEAFF
NA	TRBV7-9	TRBD2	TRBJ2-7	TGTGCCAGCAGCTTCTTCGGGGGAGGGGCATACGAGCAGTACTTC	CASSFFGGGAYEQYF
few	TRBV7-9	NA	TRBJ1-1	TGTGCCAGCGTTCAGGCGGGGTTTGAGGCTTTCTTT	CASVQAGFEAFF
NA	TRBV4-1	TRBD2	TRBJ2-7	TGCGCCAGCAGCTCGGGACTAGCGGGGACCTACGAGCAGTACTTC	CASSSGLAGTYEQYF
NA	TRBV27	NA	TRBJ2-7	TGTGCCAGCAGCGGGCTGGGCTCCTACGAGCAGTACTTC	CASSGLGSYEQYF
NA	TRBV7-8	NA	TRBJ1-5	TGTGCCAGCAGCTCCAAATCCTTAGGCAATCAGCCCCAGCATTTT	CASSSKSLGNQPQHF
NA	TRBV9	NA	TRBJ2-3	TGTGCCAGCAACACCCTGGGCGGCACAGATACGCAGTATTTT	CASNTLGGTDTQYF
NA	TRBV27	TRBD2	TRBJ2-7	TGTGCCAGCAGTTTAGGGGCTAGCGGAACCTACGAGCAGTACTTC	CASSLGASGTYEQYF
NA	TRBV19	NA	TRBJ2-2	TGTGCCAGTAGCCCATCAGGCGCCGGGGAGCTGTTTTTT	CASSPSGAGELFF
NA	TRBV28	NA	TRBJ1-5	TGTGCCAGCAGTTTGAGGGGAACCAGCAATCAGCCCCAGCATTTT	CASSLRGTSNQPQHF
NA	TRBV10-1	TRBD2	TRBJ2-7	TGCGCCAGCAGCCCGACTAGCGGGAGTTACGAGCAGTACTTC	CASSPTSGSYEQYF
NA	TRBV6-5	TRBD1	TRBJ1-4	TGTGCCAGCAGTTACGGACAGGGGGGCGAAAAACTGTTTTTT	CASSYGQGGEKLFF
NA	TRBV11-2	NA	TRBJ2-1	TGTGCCAGCAGCACTATCAGCAATGAGCAGTTCTTC	CASSTISNEQFF
NA	TRBV7-8	NA	TRBJ2-7	TGTGCCAGCAGCTTAGCGGCAATAGCGGAAACCTACGAGCAGTACTTC	CASSLAAIAETYEQYF
once	TRBV29-1	NA	TRBJ1-4	TGCAGCGTTGAAGCAAGGGGCGGAGATGAAAAACTGTTTTTT	CSVEARGGDEKLFF
NA	TRBV9	TRBD2	TRBJ2-5	TGTGCCAGCAGCGCAGAGCGGGGACAAGAGACCCAGTACTTC	CASSAERGQETQYF
NA	TRBV7-6	NA	TRBJ2-7	TGTGCCAGCAGCCCCAACGACCCCTACGAGCAGTACTTC	CASSPNDPYEQYF
once	TRBV28	NA	TRBJ1-5	TGTGCCAGCAGTTTACCCGGCGGTCAGCCCCAGCATTTT	CASSLPGGQPQHF
once	TRBV15	NA	TRBJ2-7	TGTGCCACCAGCCCAACTCGAGGCAGGGGTATCTACGAGCAGTACTTC	CATSPTRGRGIYEQYF
NA	TRBV27	NA	TRBJ2-5	TGTGCCAGCAGTTTTCGATCCCGGGTGCGGGAGACCCAGTACTTC	CASSFRSRVRETQYF
NA	TRBV9	TRBD1	TRBJ1-5	TGTGCCAGCAGCCTCGGGACAGGGGGCGATCAGCCCCAGCATTTT	CASSLGTGGDQPQHF
NA	TRBV28	NA	TRBJ2-5	TGTGCCAGCAGTTTCAAACAGGATCTCTCCGAGACCCAGTACTTC	CASSFKQDLSETQYF
NA	TRBV27	NA	TRBJ2-7	TGTGCCAGCCATCCGAGGGGTGGGTACGAGCAGTACTTC	CASHPRGGYEQYF
NA	TRBV28	NA	TRBJ2-7	TGTGCCAGCTCCCCCGCGGGCACCTACGAGCAGTACTTC	CASSPAGTYEQYF
NA	TRBV5-6	NA	TRBJ1-5	TGTGCCAGCAGCTTGACAGGTTTAAGCAATCAGCCCCAGCATTTT	CASSLTGLSNQPQHF
few	TRBV5-4	NA	TRBJ2-1	TGTGCCAGCAGTGGGAATTCCGTACTAGGAACCTACAATGAGCAGTTCTTC	CASSGNSVLGTYNEQFF
NA	TRBV11-2	NA	TRBJ2-3	TGTTTAGTGAGGAGCTACACAGATACGCAGTATTTT	CLVRSYTDTQYF
NA	TRBV4-1	NA	TRBJ2-6	TGCGCCAGCAGCCCCATGGTTCTCTCTGGGGCCAACGTCCTGACTTTC	CASSPMVLSGANVLTF
NA	TRBV6-6	TRBD1	TRBJ2-1	TGTGCCAGCAGCACTGGACAGGGATGGCATGAGCAGTTCTTC	CASSTGQGWHEQFF
NA	TRBV4-1	NA	TRBJ1-5	TGCGCCAGCAGCCAGTTGGCAGGGGCCGGTCAGCCCCAGCATTTT	CASSQLAGAGQPQHF
NA	TRBV5-5	TRBD1	TRBJ2-7	TGTGCCAGCAGCCCGAGGGACAGGCAGGAGATATACGAGCAGTACTTC	CASSPRDRQEIYEQYF